The 12 T cell receptor beta chains given below trace back to one sample, sequenced in a study of regulatory T cells in long-lasting Graves disease. Documented time point: persistent/refractory GD, antithyroid drugs over 5 years with positive TRAb. Following extraction of RNA from PBMCs, that RNA was used to make the TCR library. For TCR beta, libraries came from iRepertoire HTBI primers and Arm-PCR of CDR3 regions. MiXCR, applied by TCRdb to the multiplex PCR reads, yields one record per CDR3 protein. The table lists fewer than 450,000 distinct CDR3 sequences, around 20% of them singletons, with 20% in the top ten. The sequenced sample was peripheral blood mononuclear cells (PBMCs), obtained when the disease was refractory, from a patient treated with antithyroid drugs. Every receptor here comes from a female donor with Graves disease.

The gene calls are TRBV4-1 and TRBJ2-5; 8 bases align to TRBD2. The V gene end was trimmed by 0 bases and the J gene end by 5 bases; junction bases not matched to a gene: 11. The CDR3 is 17 amino acids. Germline V gene lookup returns CDR1 MGHRA and CDR2 YSYEKL. The DNA for the CDR3 is TGCGCCAGCAGCCAAGATTCGAACGGGAGGGCCGTGGAGACCCAGTACTTC. It codes for CASSQDSNGRAVETQYF.

This clonotype has a handful of counts. The V and J genes are TRBV27 and TRBJ2-7, with D perhaps assigned TRBD1 or TRBD2 (5 bases each). Per germline, CDR1 MNHEY and CDR2 SMNVEV (reference sequence). The CDR3 loop spans 15 amino acids. V lost 6 bases and J lost 2, with 17 bases in between. This CDR3 is CASRIIGTGPYEQYF. In nucleotides, the CDR3 is TGTGCCAGCAGGATTATAGGGACGGGGCCCTACGAGCAGTACTTC.

The rearrangement uses TRBV30 and TRBJ1-1; 9 nucleotides agree with TRBD1. The CDR3 runs 14 residues. After removal of 2 bases from V and 4 bases from J, the junction contained 5 bases not matched to a gene. The germline gives CDR1 GTSNPN, CDR2 SVGIG (reference sequence). The DNA of the CDR3 is TGTGCCTGGAGTCAACAGGGGGCGGGCACTGAAGCTTTCTTT. Protein: CAWSQQGAGTEAFF.

Only a few counts were recorded for this clonotype. J is TRBJ1-5 and V is TRBV20-1; 9 nucleotides match TRBD1. This CDR3 has 16 residues. With 3 bases clipped from V and 6 bases from J, the junction kept 12 bases outside the gene matches. CDR1 is DFQATT, CDR2 SNEGSKA, per germline (reference sequence). DNA for the CDR3: TGCAGTGCTAGTCTCCTCCGGGACAGGGAGGGTCAGCCCCAGCATTTT. Its protein is CSASLLRDREGQPQHF.

This clonotype was counted a few times. The genes are TRBV12-3 or TRBV12-4 and TRBJ2-1, with TRBD1 identical over 11 bases. J gave up 3 bases and V 6 bases, and 4 bases lay outside the gene matches. This CDR3 is built from 15 residues. CDR3 bases: TGTGCCAGCAGGCTGGGACAGGGGGACTACAATGAGCAGTTCTTC. Translating gives CASRLGQGDYNEQFF.

In this sample, this clonotype turned up many times. The chain links TRBV12-5 to TRBJ2-7; D may correspond to TRBD1 or TRBD2 (5 bases each). V dropped 6 bases and J dropped 5 bases, with 20 bases sitting between them. Germline V gene lookup returns CDR1 LGHNT and CDR2 FRNRAP. This CDR3 region has 15 residues. CDR3 amino acids: CASGEPGRLKDEQYF. CDR3 in DNA: TGTGCTAGTGGCGAACCGGGACGACTTAAGGACGAGCAGTACTTC. The full variable domain, rest sourced from reference TRBV12-5 and TRBJ2-7, is DARVTQTPRHKVTEMGQEVTMRCQPILGHNTVFWYRQTMMQGLELLAYFRNRAPLDDSGMPKDRFSAEMPDATLATLKIQPSEPRDSAVYFCASGEPGRLKDEQYFGPGTRLTVT.

The chain combines TRBV20-1 with TRBJ2-7, with 10 positions matching TRBD1. Looked up from germline, CDR1 is DFQATT and CDR2 is SNEGSKA (reference sequence). The CDR3 extends over 14 amino acids. The ends lost 3 bases at V and 5 bases at J; junction bases unmatched: 7. This chain's CDR3 is CSASPWDRGNEQYF. CDR3 sequence (DNA): TGCAGTGCTAGTCCTTGGGACAGGGGAAACGAGCAGTACTTC.

This clonotype was seen a handful of times. This chain joins TRBV10-2 and TRBJ1-2, with 7 bases lining up with TRBD1. The CDR3 length is 14 residues. The V and J ends lost 2 bases and 8 bases, in that order; junction bases with no gene match: 8. Germline values: CDR1 WSHSY, CDR2 SAAADI. CDR3 loop: CASSEGQVSRGYTF. CDR3 nucleotide sequence: TGCGCCAGCAGTGAGGGACAGGTCTCGCGGGGCTACACCTTC.

The genes are TRBV3-1 and TRBJ2-2, with 13 bases that match TRBD2. Germline assignment: CDR1 LGHDT and CDR2 YNNKEL (reference sequence). Trimming at V came to 1 base and at J to 0 bases, leaving 5 bases not matched to a gene. The CDR3 consists of 19 residues. Here the CDR3 reads CASSQGTSGSDPNTGELFF. In nucleotides, the CDR3 is TGTGCCAGCAGCCAAGGGACTAGCGGGAGTGACCCGAACACCGGGGAGCTGTTTTTT.

This clonotype was seen once. The chain links TRBV24-1 to TRBJ1-5; no clear D. V shed 6 bases and J shed 2 bases, with 4 bases lying between them. From germline, CDR1 is KGHDR and CDR2 SFDVKD. The CDR3 has 12 amino acids. CDR3 in amino acids: CATSWGNQPQHF. As DNA, the CDR3 is TGTGCCACCAGTTGGGGCAATCAGCCCCAGCATTTT.

This clonotype was counted between two and nine times. The chain links TRBV6-1 to TRBJ2-2; no firm D call. V was shortened by 10 bases and J by 8 bases, with 14 bases between the two germline ends. Germline CDR1 reads MNHNS; CDR2 reads SASEGT. The CDR3 sequence is 12 residues long. CDR3 protein: CAIRAKWGELFF. The CDR3 bases are TGTGCCATCCGGGCCAAGTGGGGGGAGCTGTTTTTT.

The table lists this clonotype with many counts. The V gene is TRBV7-2, the J gene TRBJ2-7; D assignment may be TRBD1 or TRBD2 (6 bases each). In germline, CDR1 is SGHTA, CDR2 FQGNSA. The CDR3 extends over 16 amino acids. The V end was cut by 1 base, the J end by 0 bases, with 13 bases between. CDR3 amino acids: CASSLVGGPLSYEQYF. The CDR3 DNA reads as TGTGCCAGCAGCTTAGTTGGGGGGCCCCTCTCCTACGAGCAGTACTTC. Together with reference TRBV7-2 and TRBJ2-7, the CDR3 gives the full variable domain: GAGVSQSPSNKVTEKGKDVELRCDPISGHTALYWYRQSLGQGLEFLIYFQGNSAPDKSGLPSDRFSAERTGGSVSTLTIQRTQQEDSAVYLCASSLVGGPLSYEQYFGPGTRLTVT.